The T cell receptor beta chain described here comes from a study of T cell responses to AZD1222 COVID-19 vaccine. For the study at large: Doses given second, at about 4 or about 12 weeks, were pooled.

Study-level results: Repertoires in all cases were sampled only once the peak T cell response had passed.

Generated by immunoSEQ multiplex PCR, the TCRdb table keeps only in-frame clones and is missing some. The sample lists 150,000 or so clones; about 92% were seen once. CDR1 is SNHLY and CDR2 is FYNNEI in the germline V gene. The CDR3 sequence is 14 residues long. Deletions cut 2 bases from V and 2 bases from J, with 8 bases between. A remark on this clone: Its antigen is unknown.

The rearrangement joins TRBV2 to TRBJ2-3; D not certain. Specimen: peripheral blood, collected on day 0 of AZD1222 vaccination. This sequence originates from an adult in good health. The CDR3 reads CASSEWRNTDTQYF. DNA of the CDR3: TGTGCCAGCAGTGAATGGCGGAACACAGATACGCAGTATTTT.